The 30 T cell receptor beta chains reported below all come from one sample, sequenced in a study of blood T cells in healthy people across ages. Next came a second PCR, run for about 6 to 11 cycles, which used a sample-barcoded 5' primer along with a J-beta primer mix. One entry per CDR3 protein results from TCRdb running MiXCR on the 5' RACE reads. The table has roughly 680,000 distinct CDR3 sequences, over 40% seen once. Sequenced material: blood. These receptor sequences come from an elderly woman in good health.

The chain joins TRBV5-1 to TRBJ2-2; a possible D gene is TRBD2 (5 bases). V was trimmed by 2 bases and J by 5 bases, leaving 10 bases between them. This CDR3 has 14 amino acids. From germline, CDR1 is SGHRS and CDR2 YFSETQ. CDR3 residues: CASSFRGRTGELFF. The CDR3, as DNA: TGCGCCAGCAGCTTCCGGGGAAGGACCGGGGAGCTGTTTTTT. Full variable domain (rest looked up from reference TRBV5-1 and TRBJ2-2): KAGVTQTPRYLIKTRGQQVTLSCSPISGHRSVSWYQQTPGQGLQFLFEYFSETQRNKGNFPGRFSGRQFSNSRSEMNVSTLELGDSALYLCASSFRGRTGELFFGEGSRLTVL.

Worth noting for this clonotype: It may be a read error: a sequence one base away is much more abundant. This chain uses TRBV27 with TRBJ2-7, with 8 bases lining up with TRBD2. This CDR3 has 14 residues. The trim removed 3 bases at V and 7 bases at J, leaving 8 bases unmatched. Germline V gives CDR1 MNHEY, CDR2 SMNVEV (reference sequence). CDR3 region: CASSFPGIAGEQYF. Written as DNA, the CDR3 is TGTGCCAGCAGTTTCCCTGGAATAGCGGGAGAGCAGTACTTC.

V is TRBV6-5 and J is TRBJ2-1; 9 bases align to TRBD2. The J segment lost 7 bases and the V segment lost 6 bases, leaving 10 bases of the junction unmatched. Germline-derived CDR1 and CDR2 are MNHEY and SVGAGI. The CDR3 loop spans 15 amino acids. The CDR3 nucleotides are TGTGCCAGCAGCACCTGGGGACTAGCTGGTAATGAGCAGTTCTTC. Amino acid sequence: CASSTWGLAGNEQFF.

There are many counts of this clonotype. The J gene is TRBJ2-3, the V gene TRBV28; a weak D match, TRBD1 (6 bases). Looked up from germline, CDR1 is MDHEN and CDR2 is SYDVKM. CDR3 length: 16 residues. V lost 6 bases and J 3 bases, leaving 19 bases between the germline ends. The CDR3 loop reads CASSTRPRGWTDTQYF. CDR3 DNA sequence: TGTGCCAGCAGCACTAGACCCAGGGGATGGACAGATACGCAGTATTTT.

This clonotype was picked up many times. As DNA, the CDR3 is TGTGCCAGCAGTGAGGGCTGGGGGGATACGCAGTATTTT. This sequence encodes CASSEGWGDTQYF. The chain is built from TRBV9 and TRBJ2-3; D may be TRBD1 or TRBD2 (5 bases each). This CDR3 comprises 13 residues. Trimming stripped 5 bases from V and 6 bases from J, with 13 bases between. CDR1 is SGDLS and CDR2 is YYNGEE in the germline V gene. The full variable domain, rest sourced from reference TRBV9 and TRBJ2-3, is DSGVTQTPKHLITATGQRVTLRCSPRSGDLSVYWYQQSLDQGLQFLIQYYNGEERAKGNILERFSAQQFPDLHSELNLSSLELGDSALYFCASSEGWGDTQYFGPGTRLTVL.

V is TRBV20-1 and J is TRBJ2-1; 10 nucleotides match TRBD2. The DNA matches TRBJ2-7 better at its end, which makes the J call doubtful. There are 16 residues in the CDR3. Germline V CDR1 and CDR2: DFQATT, SNEGSKA (reference sequence). The CDR3 DNA sequence: TGCAGTGCTAGAGTCCAGCGGGAGGGCCGATACAATGAGCAGTACTTC. Translation gives CSARVQREGRYNEQYF.

In the case of this clonotype: This may arise from a read error, as a much more abundant clone is one base away. The chain is built from TRBV4-1 and TRBJ2-1, with 13 bases aligning to TRBD2. Unmatched junction bases numbered 15, after V lost 5 bases and J lost 8 bases. CDR1 MGHRA and CDR2 YSYEKL come from the germline V gene. This CDR3 contains 18 residues. CDR3 loop: CASSFLPAGTSGVYEQFF. DNA of the CDR3: TGCGCCAGCAGCTTCCTACCAGCCGGGACTAGCGGGGTCTATGAGCAGTTCTTC.

This clonotype appeared a few times. The chain links TRBV7-2 to TRBJ2-2; 11 bases match TRBD2. Looked up from germline, CDR1 is SGHTA and CDR2 is FQGNSA. V lost 5 bases to trimming and J lost 7 bases; unmatched junction nucleotides: 6. The CDR3 is 15 residues long. In DNA form, the CDR3 reads TGTGCCAGCAGCCCCACTAGCGGGAGAATCGGGGAGCTGTTTTTT. Translating it yields CASSPTSGRIGELFF.

The V call is TRBV12-3 or TRBV12-4, the J call TRBJ1-1, with 8 bases fitting TRBD1. Trimming cost V 5 bases and J 6 bases; bases outside gene matches: 5. CDR3 length: 13 amino acids. The CDR3 protein is CASSTGQGSEAFF. The CDR3, as DNA: TGTGCCAGCAGTACCGGACAGGGCTCTGAAGCTTTCTTT.

J is TRBJ2-5 and V is TRBV10-3, with TRBD2 as a possible D gene (6 bases). The J call may be mistaken, given a closer DNA end match to TRBJ2-7. The CDR3 length is 15 residues. From germline, CDR1 is ENHRY and CDR2 SYGVKD. CDR3 in amino acids: CAISGSGGRRVEQYF. The CDR3 nucleotides are TGTGCCATCAGTGGCTCCGGGGGAAGGCGAGTCGAGCAGTACTTC.

The genes are TRBV6-2 or TRBV6-3 and TRBJ1-5; D call uncertain. This CDR3 is 14 amino acids long. The germline V gene has CDR1 MNHEY and CDR2 SVGEGT. V was cut by 2 bases and J by 5 bases, with 10 bases left in between. The CDR3 nucleotides read TGTGCCAGCAGTTACGGGCAGACTTATCAGCCCCAGCATTTT. This codes for CASSYGQTYQPQHF.

Regarding this clonotype: This clone may be a read error of a much larger clone one base away. The chain has TRBV5-5 and TRBJ2-1; the D is unclear. The J call may not be correct, given that the DNA end is closer to TRBJ2-7. From germline, CDR1 is SGHKS and CDR2 YYEKEE (reference sequence). The CDR3 totals 16 residues. The CDR3 protein is CASSLDAASSYNEQYF. CDR3 DNA sequence: TGTGCCAGCAGCTTGGATGCAGCCAGCTCCTACAATGAGCAGTACTTC.

In this sample, this clonotype turned up a few times. The chain joins TRBV20-1 to TRBJ2-1, with D perhaps given as TRBD1 or TRBD2 (5 bases each). The CDR3 contains 14 residues. Germline V gives CDR1 DFQATT, CDR2 SNEGSKA (reference sequence). The V end was cut by 1 base, the J end by 15 bases, with 22 bases between. CDR3: CSARGKGDLWSVFF. Written as DNA, the CDR3 is TGCAGTGCTAGAGGTAAAGGGGACCTCTGGAGTGTGTTCTTC.

This clonotype was picked up many times. V gene TRBV3-1 combines with J gene TRBJ2-5, with TRBD2 matching 9 bases. CDR1 and CDR2 (germline): LGHDT, YNNKEL (reference sequence). Losses at the gene ends were 0 bases for V and 1 base for J; bases not matched to a gene: 12. The CDR3 sequence is 19 residues long. CDR3 in amino acids: CASSQDPRSSGDIQETQYF. CDR3 in DNA: TGTGCCAGCAGCCAAGATCCTCGGTCTAGCGGGGACATCCAAGAGACCCAGTACTTC.

The rearrangement links TRBV12-3 or TRBV12-4 to TRBJ2-1, with D possibly TRBD1 on 6 matching bases. The J call is uncertain, as TRBJ2-7 better fits the DNA end. The CDR3 has 14 amino acids. CDR3 region: CASTRGHPYNEQYF. In DNA form, the CDR3 reads TGTGCCAGCACCCGGGGACACCCCTACAATGAGCAGTACTTC.

There are a few counts of this clonotype. The V call is TRBV12-3 or TRBV12-4, the J call TRBJ1-5; D ambiguous. V was shortened by 5 bases and J by 1 base, with 9 bases between the two germline ends. The length of the CDR3 is 14 residues. Here the CDR3 reads CASSDDGSNQPQHF. For the CDR3, the DNA is TGTGCCAGCAGTGATGACGGAAGCAATCAGCCCCAGCATTTT.

The chain joins TRBV20-1 to TRBJ2-3, with 11 bases that match TRBD2. The CDR3 sequence is 17 residues long. V dropped 3 bases and J dropped 3; count of bases not matched to a gene: 11. Germline V gene lookup returns CDR1 DFQATT and CDR2 SNEGSKA (reference sequence). Here the CDR3 reads CSARGLVSSGRTDTQYF. In nucleotides, the CDR3 is TGCAGTGCTAGGGGGTTAGTTTCTAGCGGGAGGACAGATACGCAGTATTTT.

The chain combines TRBV6-5 with TRBJ2-1; 11 nucleotides agree with TRBD2. The germline V gene has CDR1 MNHEY and CDR2 SVGAGI. Trimming took 6 bases from V and 4 from J; bases not matched to a gene: 5. The CDR3 is made up of 15 amino acids. The CDR3 DNA reads TGTGCCAGCAGACTTAGCGGGAGGGATTACAATGAGCAGTTCTTC. It codes for CASRLSGRDYNEQFF.

The chain has TRBV5-1 and TRBJ1-1; no definite D call. In germline, CDR1 is SGHRS, CDR2 YFSETQ. The CDR3 has 14 amino acids. Trimming stripped 1 base from V and 4 bases from J, with 11 bases between. For the CDR3, the DNA is TGCGCCAGCAGCTTGATTGGGAAGGGCACTGAAGCTTTCTTT. Translated, it gives CASSLIGKGTEAFF.

This clonotype was detected ten times or more. This sequence joins TRBV7-9 and TRBJ2-1; the match to TRBD1 covers 7 bases. The CDR3 spans 15 residues. V shed 1 base, J shed 8 bases, and the junction held 8 bases outside the gene matches. Germline assignment: CDR1 SEHNR and CDR2 FQNEAQ (reference sequence). The CDR3 sequence: CASSLEGGAGYEQFF. The CDR3 DNA sequence: TGTGCCAGCAGCTTAGAAGGGGGCGCTGGTTATGAGCAGTTCTTC.

This clonotype has at least ten counts. This chain joins TRBV27 and TRBJ2-1; 13 nucleotides line up with TRBD2. Germline V gene sequence: CDR1 MNHEY, CDR2 SMNVEV (reference sequence). J gave up 0 bases and V 5 bases, and 4 bases lay outside the gene matches. The CDR3 has 17 residues. CDR3 in amino acids: CASSPGLAGLSYNEQFF. The CDR3 DNA sequence: TGTGCCAGCAGTCCGGGACTAGCGGGACTCTCCTACAATGAGCAGTTCTTC.

V gene TRBV20-1 combines with J gene TRBJ1-5; 11 bases align to TRBD1. With V trimmed by 4 bases and J by 5 bases, 7 bases remained unmatched. Germline V gene data show CDR1 as DFQATT and CDR2 as SNEGSKA (reference sequence). The CDR3 has 15 amino acids. CDR3 coding DNA: TGCAGTGCTATTTTCGGGACAGGGGGGGATCAGCCCCAGCATTTT. As protein: CSAIFGTGGDQPQHF.

Note on this clonotype: With a much larger clone just one base away, this may be a read error. The V gene is TRBV12-3 or TRBV12-4, the J gene TRBJ2-1; no reliable D call. The closer fit of TRBJ2-7 to the DNA end suggests the J call may be wrong. CDR3 length: 12 amino acids. CDR3 sequence: CASSPIYNEQYF. CDR3 bases: TGTGCCAGCAGCCCGATCTACAATGAGCAGTACTTC.

This chain connects TRBV7-2 to TRBJ2-5, with TRBD1 matching over 9 bases. This CDR3 is built from 14 residues. V shed 5 bases, J shed 5 bases, and the junction held 6 bases outside the gene matches. The germline V gene has CDR1 SGHTA and CDR2 FQGNSA. The CDR3: CASSPGTGLETQYF. The CDR3 DNA reads as TGTGCCAGCAGCCCCGGGACAGGGCTGGAGACCCAGTACTTC.

This clonotype was detected many times. The chain has TRBV21-1 and TRBJ2-5; the D call TRBD1 from the table was never checked on the DNA. TRBV21-1 is tagged as a pseudogene. There are 14 residues in the CDR3. The CDR3 region is CASSPRGRQETQYF. CDR3 coding DNA: TGTGCCAGCAGCCCCCGGGGCCGACAAGAGACCCAGTACTTC.

To note about this clonotype: A much larger clone lies a single base off, so this may be a read error. This chain connects TRBV9 to TRBJ1-6, with D unclear. This CDR3 region has 14 residues. Germline CDR1 is SGDLS and CDR2 is YYNGEE. CDR3 DNA: TGTGCCAGCAGCGTGAACACTTATAATCCACCCCTCCACTTT. Residues: CASSVNTYNPPLHF.

The rearrangement joins TRBV12-3 or TRBV12-4 to TRBJ2-4; 9 bases fit TRBD1. V was pared by 6 bases and J by 5 bases, with 8 bases of the junction left unmatched. The CDR3 is 15 residues long. Here the CDR3 reads CASSDYRDRENIQYF. The DNA for the CDR3 is TGTGCCAGCAGCGATTACCGGGACAGGGAAAACATTCAGTACTTC.

J is TRBJ2-2 and V is TRBV11-2; D is ambiguous. The CDR3 runs 14 residues. Per germline, CDR1 SGHAT and CDR2 FQNNGV. V was pared by 5 bases and J by 2 bases, with 9 bases between. CDR3 nucleotide sequence: TGTGCCAGCAGCCCCGCTTTAAACACCGGGGAGCTGTTTTTT. Its protein is CASSPALNTGELFF. Supplemented by reference TRBV11-2 and TRBJ2-2, the full variable domain reads EAGVAQSPRYKIIEKRQSVAFWCNPISGHATLYWYQQILGQGPKLLIQFQNNGVVDDSQLPKDRFSAERLKGVDSTLKIQPAKLEDSAVYLCASSPALNTGELFFGEGSRLTVL.

This clonotype has a handful of counts. The chain recombines TRBV24-1 with TRBJ2-1; D is ambiguous. The CDR3 covers 18 residues. V was clipped by 3 bases and J by 4 bases, with 21 bases between them. Germline CDR1 KGHDR, CDR2 SFDVKD. CDR3 protein: CATSDPSQNTGPYNEQFF. In DNA form, the CDR3 reads TGTGCCACCAGTGATCCGAGCCAAAACACTGGTCCATACAATGAGCAGTTCTTC.

Note on this clonotype: It may be a read error: a sequence one base away is much more abundant. The chain recombines TRBV4-1 with TRBJ2-5, with no clear D. Germline V gene lookup returns CDR1 MGHRA and CDR2 YSYEKL. The CDR3 length is 15 residues. DNA of the CDR3: TGCGCCAGCAGCCAAGATCAATCCAACCAAGAGACCCGGTACTTC. Translating gives CASSQDQSNQETRYF.